This note documents a single T cell receptor (beta chain) sequence. Produced via immunoSEQ multiplex PCR; TCRdb's table is partial and in-frame only. The table records 97,000 or so clones, under 95% of them present only once. This sample stems from a study of control samples from healthy donors and cancer patients. CDR1 is SGHNT and CDR2 is YENEEA in the germline V gene. The CDR3 spans 12 residues. V lost 5 bases and J 1 base, leaving 5 bases between the germline ends. The chain combines TRBV11-3 with TRBJ1-1; no firm D call. Sample: blood. The origin of this receptor is a woman aged 18 to 35 in good health. CDR3 DNA sequence: TGTGCCAGCAGCCCACAGAACACTGAAGCTTTCTTT. Protein: CASSPQNTEAFF.